The subject of this entry is one T cell receptor (beta chain). Antigen unknown. Trimming took 6 bases from V and 5 from J; bases not matched to a gene: 5. The CDR3 is 13 amino acids. CDR1 is LNHDA and CDR2 is SQIVND in the germline V gene (reference sequence). This record belongs to a study of OX40 agonist ivuxolimab in advanced cancers. Study at large: A mean age of roughly 66 years, range about 20 to 90, was recorded, and under 85% were male. Study conclusions and caveats: CD8+ T cells were the subset that, on average, had more expanded clones than CD4+. Some patients without response likewise showed low normalized clonal expansion.

The repertoire was sequenced with immunoSEQ multiplex PCR; TCRdb's copy has only in-frame clones and lacks some. The sample carries 20,000 to 25,000 clones, roughly three quarters recorded once. The sampling schedule covered blood at baseline, cycle 4 day 1, and cycle 7 day 1. The source was CD4+ or CD8+ T cells sorted from blood, collected in a trial of the OX40 agonist ivuxolimab. The clonotype was recovered from an adult with an advanced solid tumor such as melanoma, head and neck, liver or kidney cancer. This rearrangement joins TRBV19 to TRBJ2-3; TRBD1 agrees at 7 bases. DNA for the CDR3: TGTGCCAGTAGAGAAGGGGGCGGAGATACGCAGTATTTT. It is translated as CASREGGGDTQYF.